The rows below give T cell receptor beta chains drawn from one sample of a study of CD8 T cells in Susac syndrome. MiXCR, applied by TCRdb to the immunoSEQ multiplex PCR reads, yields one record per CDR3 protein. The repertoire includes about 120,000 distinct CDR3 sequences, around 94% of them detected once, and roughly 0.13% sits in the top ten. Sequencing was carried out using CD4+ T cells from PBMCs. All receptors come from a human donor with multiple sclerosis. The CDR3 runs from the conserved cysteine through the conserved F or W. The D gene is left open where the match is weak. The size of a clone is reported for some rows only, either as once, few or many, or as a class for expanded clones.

cdr3_aa: CAWSTRRPTRDTIYF; cdr3_nt: TGTGCCTGGAGTACTCGCAGGCCGACCAGGGACACCATATATTTT; clone_size: -; d_call: -; v_call: TRBV30; j_call: TRBJ1-3
cdr3_aa: CASSDWDSTDTQYF; cdr3_nt: TGCGCCAGCAGCGATTGGGACAGCACAGATACGCAGTATTTT; clone_size: -; d_call: -; v_call: TRBV5-1; j_call: TRBJ2-3
cdr3_aa: CASSYSRQNTEAFF; cdr3_nt: TGTGCCAGCAGTTACTCGAGGCAGAACACTGAAGCTTTCTTT; clone_size: -; d_call: -; v_call: TRBV6-5; j_call: TRBJ1-1
cdr3_aa: CATSAPGGPRGDTQYF; cdr3_nt: TGTGCCACCAGTGCACCCGGAGGGCCGAGGGGAGATACGCAGTATTTT; clone_size: once; d_call: -; v_call: TRBV24-1; j_call: TRBJ2-3
cdr3_aa: CASSYGKDEQFF; cdr3_nt: TGTGCCAGCAGTTACGGGAAAGATGAGCAGTTCTTC; clone_size: -; d_call: -; v_call: TRBV6-6; j_call: TRBJ2-1
cdr3_aa: CASSADRRNEQFF; cdr3_nt: TGTGCCAGCAGCGCGGACCGGCGGAATGAGCAGTTCTTC; clone_size: -; d_call: -; v_call: TRBV7-2; j_call: TRBJ2-1
cdr3_aa: CASSSEPVNSGVGRRNEQYF; cdr3_nt: TGCGCCAGCAGCTCGGAACCGGTTAATAGCGGGGTCGGAAGGAGGAACGAGCAGTACTTC; clone_size: -; d_call: TRBD2; v_call: TRBV5-1; j_call: TRBJ2-7
cdr3_aa: CASSGIQGSESPLHF; cdr3_nt: TGCGCCAGCAGCGGAATACAGGGATCGGAATCACCCCTCCACTTT; clone_size: -; d_call: -; v_call: TRBV5-1; j_call: TRBJ1-6
cdr3_aa: CASSQGGGSYNSPLHF; cdr3_nt: TGTGCCAGCAGCCAAGGGGGGGGCTCCTATAATTCACCCCTCCACTTT; clone_size: -; d_call: -; v_call: TRBV3-1; j_call: TRBJ1-6
cdr3_aa: CAWGALALNEQFF; cdr3_nt: TGTGCCTGGGGGGCCCTAGCGCTCAATGAGCAGTTCTTC; clone_size: -; d_call: -; v_call: TRBV30; j_call: TRBJ2-1
cdr3_aa: CASSPSPRGETQYF; cdr3_nt: TGTGCCAGCAGCCCGAGCCCCAGAGGAGAGACCCAGTACTTC; clone_size: -; d_call: -; v_call: TRBV7-8; j_call: TRBJ2-5
cdr3_aa: CSAHHRTAPNTEAFF; cdr3_nt: TGCAGCGCACATCATAGGACAGCTCCGAACACTGAAGCTTTCTTT; clone_size: -; d_call: -; v_call: TRBV29-1; j_call: TRBJ1-1
cdr3_aa: CASRDHTDTQYF; cdr3_nt: TGCGCCAGCAGAGACCACACAGATACGCAGTATTTT; clone_size: -; d_call: -; v_call: TRBV10-2; j_call: TRBJ2-3
cdr3_aa: CASSLTFEAFF; cdr3_nt: TGTGCCAGCAGTTTGACGTTTGAAGCTTTCTTT; clone_size: -; d_call: -; v_call: TRBV12-3/TRBV12-4; j_call: TRBJ1-1
cdr3_aa: CASSPSSGSTRYEQYF; cdr3_nt: TGCGCCAGCAGCCCCTCTAGCGGGAGTACAAGGTACGAGCAGTACTTC; clone_size: -; d_call: TRBD2; v_call: TRBV5-1; j_call: TRBJ2-7
cdr3_aa: CSAMSRAPAKNIQYF; cdr3_nt: TGCAGTGCTATGTCCAGGGCACCAGCCAAAAACATTCAGTACTTC; clone_size: -; d_call: -; v_call: TRBV20-1; j_call: TRBJ2-4
cdr3_aa: CSASPSGSNEKLFF; cdr3_nt: TGCAGTGCTAGCCCATCGGGGTCCAATGAAAAACTGTTTTTT; clone_size: -; d_call: -; v_call: TRBV20-1; j_call: TRBJ1-4
cdr3_aa: CASSEKMPRDRYFSPLHF; cdr3_nt: TGTGCCAGCAGTGAAAAGATGCCCCGGGACAGATACTTTTCACCCCTCCACTTT; clone_size: -; d_call: TRBD1; v_call: TRBV2; j_call: TRBJ1-6
cdr3_aa: CASSFQGRDSPLHF; cdr3_nt: TGCGCCAGCAGCTTCCAGGGGCGGGATTCACCCCTCCACTTT; clone_size: -; d_call: -; v_call: TRBV5-1; j_call: TRBJ1-6
cdr3_aa: CATSGLTGGGYGYTF; cdr3_nt: TGTGCCACCAGCGGCTTGACAGGGGGCGGCTATGGCTACACCTTC; clone_size: -; d_call: TRBD1; v_call: TRBV15; j_call: TRBJ1-2
cdr3_aa: CASSYDRHYGYTF; cdr3_nt: TGTGCCAGCAGCTATGACAGGCACTATGGCTACACCTTC; clone_size: once; d_call: -; v_call: TRBV12-3/TRBV12-4; j_call: TRBJ1-2
cdr3_aa: CASSPRLEQYF; cdr3_nt: TGTGCCAGCAGTCCCAGGTTGGAGCAGTACTTC; clone_size: -; d_call: -; v_call: TRBV6-2/TRBV6-3; j_call: TRBJ2-7
cdr3_aa: CSASIPGWSYEQYF; cdr3_nt: TGCAGTGCTAGCATCCCAGGGTGGTCCTACGAGCAGTACTTC; clone_size: -; d_call: -; v_call: TRBV20-1; j_call: TRBJ2-7
cdr3_aa: CASSQARSNYGYTF; cdr3_nt: TGCGCCAGCAGCCAAGCCCGATCAAACTATGGCTACACCTTC; clone_size: -; d_call: -; v_call: TRBV4-1; j_call: TRBJ1-2
cdr3_aa: CASSEATEGANYGYTF; cdr3_nt: TGTGCCAGCAGCGAGGCAACAGAGGGGGCTAACTATGGCTACACCTTC; clone_size: -; d_call: -; v_call: TRBV3-1; j_call: TRBJ1-2
cdr3_aa: CASSSGLTDTQYF; cdr3_nt: TGTGCCAGCAGCTCGGGACTCACAGATACGCAGTATTTT; clone_size: -; d_call: -; v_call: TRBV3-1; j_call: TRBJ2-3
cdr3_aa: CASSPARSYNEQFF; cdr3_nt: TGTGCCAGCAGCCCGGCCAGGTCCTACAATGAGCAGTTCTTC; clone_size: -; d_call: -; v_call: TRBV5-4; j_call: TRBJ2-1
cdr3_aa: CTSSVALGDGYTF; cdr3_nt: TGTACCAGCAGCGTAGCTCTTGGCGACGGCTACACCTTC; clone_size: once; d_call: -; v_call: TRBV9; j_call: TRBJ1-2
cdr3_aa: CASSETEGRYPDF; cdr3_nt: TGTGCCAGCAGTGAGACGGAGGGACGCTACCCGGATTTT; clone_size: -; d_call: -; v_call: TRBV2; j_call: TRBJ1-5
cdr3_aa: CASSLGSSLYGYTF; cdr3_nt: TGCGCCAGCAGCTTGGGCTCCTCGCTATATGGCTACACCTTC; clone_size: once; d_call: -; v_call: TRBV5-1; j_call: TRBJ1-2
cdr3_aa: CSAFGGNTDTQYF; cdr3_nt: TGCAGTGCTTTCGGGGGGAACACAGATACGCAGTATTTT; clone_size: -; d_call: TRBD2; v_call: TRBV20-1; j_call: TRBJ2-3
cdr3_aa: CASRETTGDTEAFF; cdr3_nt: TGTGCCAGCAGGGAGACTACAGGGGACACTGAAGCTTTCTTT; clone_size: once; d_call: TRBD1; v_call: TRBV2; j_call: TRBJ1-1
cdr3_aa: CASSQGARPPTDTQYF; cdr3_nt: TGCGCCAGCAGCCAAGGGGCCAGGCCACCCACAGATACGCAGTATTTT; clone_size: once; d_call: -; v_call: TRBV4-3; j_call: TRBJ2-3
cdr3_aa: CAWSIGTGDTEAFF; cdr3_nt: TGTGCCTGGAGTATCGGGACAGGGGACACTGAAGCTTTCTTT; clone_size: -; d_call: TRBD1; v_call: TRBV30; j_call: TRBJ1-1
cdr3_aa: CATSDPTDTQYF; cdr3_nt: TGTGCCACCAGTGATCCGACAGATACGCAGTATTTT; clone_size: -; d_call: -; v_call: TRBV24-1; j_call: TRBJ2-3
cdr3_aa: CASSLSDSRTEAFF; cdr3_nt: TGTGCCAGTAGTCTTTCGGATTCTAGGACTGAAGCTTTCTTT; clone_size: -; d_call: -; v_call: TRBV19; j_call: TRBJ1-1
cdr3_aa: CASNSPGELFF; cdr3_nt: TGTGCCAGCAATTCCCCCGGGGAGCTGTTTTTT; clone_size: -; d_call: -; v_call: TRBV9; j_call: TRBJ2-2
cdr3_aa: CASSELDHGNQPQHF; cdr3_nt: TGTGCCAGCAGTGAACTAGATCACGGCAATCAGCCCCAGCATTTT; clone_size: once; d_call: -; v_call: TRBV6-1; j_call: TRBJ1-5
cdr3_aa: CASSISGSSYEQYF; cdr3_nt: TGTGCCAGTAGTATTAGCGGGAGCTCCTACGAGCAGTACTTC; clone_size: -; d_call: TRBD2; v_call: TRBV19; j_call: TRBJ2-7
cdr3_aa: CSTSGFWETQYF; cdr3_nt: TGCAGCACCTCGGGATTCTGGGAGACCCAGTACTTC; clone_size: once; d_call: -; v_call: TRBV29-1; j_call: TRBJ2-5
cdr3_aa: CASNRLGEMSNEQFF; cdr3_nt: TGTGCCAGCAACCGTCTGGGGGAGATGAGCAATGAGCAGTTCTTC; clone_size: -; d_call: -; v_call: TRBV7-9; j_call: TRBJ2-1
cdr3_aa: CASSLGGRSGANVLTF; cdr3_nt: TGTGCCAGCAGCTTAGGGGGGCGCTCTGGGGCCAACGTCCTGACTTTC; clone_size: -; d_call: -; v_call: TRBV7-9; j_call: TRBJ2-6
cdr3_aa: CASSLASGRDTQYF; cdr3_nt: TGTGCCAGCAGCTTAGCCTCGGGCCGAGATACGCAGTATTTT; clone_size: few; d_call: -; v_call: TRBV7-8; j_call: TRBJ2-3
cdr3_aa: CSDRDRGLSYGYTF; cdr3_nt: TGCAGCGACCGGGACAGGGGGCTAAGCTATGGCTACACCTTC; clone_size: -; d_call: TRBD1; v_call: TRBV29-1; j_call: TRBJ1-2
cdr3_aa: CASSPRQGSETQYF; cdr3_nt: TGTGCCAGCTCACCAAGACAGGGGAGCGAGACCCAGTACTTC; clone_size: -; d_call: TRBD1; v_call: TRBV18; j_call: TRBJ2-5